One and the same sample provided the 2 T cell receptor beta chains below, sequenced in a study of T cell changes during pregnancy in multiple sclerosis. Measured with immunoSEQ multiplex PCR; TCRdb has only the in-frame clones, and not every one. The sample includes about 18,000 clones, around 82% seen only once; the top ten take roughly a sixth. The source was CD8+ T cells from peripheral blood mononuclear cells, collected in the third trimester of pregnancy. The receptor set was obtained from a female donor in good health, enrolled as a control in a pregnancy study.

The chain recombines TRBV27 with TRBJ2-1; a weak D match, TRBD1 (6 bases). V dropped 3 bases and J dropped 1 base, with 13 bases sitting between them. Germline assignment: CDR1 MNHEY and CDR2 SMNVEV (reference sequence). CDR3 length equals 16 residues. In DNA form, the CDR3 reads TGTGCCAGCAGTTTTTACAGGGCGGGTTCCTACAATGAGCAGTTCTTC. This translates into CASSFYRAGSYNEQFF.

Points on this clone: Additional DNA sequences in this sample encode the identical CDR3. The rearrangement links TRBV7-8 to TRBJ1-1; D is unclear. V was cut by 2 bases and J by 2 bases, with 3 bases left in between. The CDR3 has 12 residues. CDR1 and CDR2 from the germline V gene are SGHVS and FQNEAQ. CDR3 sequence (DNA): TGTGCCAGCAGCTTACTAAACACTGAAGCTTTCTTT. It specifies CASSLLNTEAFF.